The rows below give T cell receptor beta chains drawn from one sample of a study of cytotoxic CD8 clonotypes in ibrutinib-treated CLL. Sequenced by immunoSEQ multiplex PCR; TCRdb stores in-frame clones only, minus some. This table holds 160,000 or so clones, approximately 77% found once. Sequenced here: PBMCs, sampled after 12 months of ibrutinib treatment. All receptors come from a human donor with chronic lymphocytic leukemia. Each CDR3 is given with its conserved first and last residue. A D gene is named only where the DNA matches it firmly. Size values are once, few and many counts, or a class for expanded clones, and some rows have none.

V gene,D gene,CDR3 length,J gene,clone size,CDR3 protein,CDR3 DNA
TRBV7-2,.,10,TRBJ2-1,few,CASSFHEQFF,TGTGCCAGCAGCTTCCATGAGCAGTTCTTC
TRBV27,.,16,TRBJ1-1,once,CASSLSGGRLNTEAFF,TGTGCCAGCAGTTTATCGGGGGGACGGTTGAACACTGAAGCTTTCTTT
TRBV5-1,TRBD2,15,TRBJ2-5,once,CASSPRGGREETQYF,TGCGCCAGCAGCCCCCGGGGGGGGCGCGAGGAGACCCAGTACTTC
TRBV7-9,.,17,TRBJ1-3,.,CASSSRLRQLSGNTIYF,TGTGCCAGCAGCTCAAGACTTCGCCAGCTCTCTGGAAACACCATATATTTT
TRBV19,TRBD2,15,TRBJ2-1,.,CASSSSGRASNEQFF,TGTGCCAGTAGTAGTAGCGGGAGGGCCTCCAATGAGCAGTTCTTC
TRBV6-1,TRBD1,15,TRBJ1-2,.,CASNGGGREDYGYTF,TGTGCCAGCAACGGAGGGGGCAGGGAAGACTATGGCTACACCTTC
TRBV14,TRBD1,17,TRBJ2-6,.,CASSRRDRGAGANVLTF,TGTGCCAGCAGCCGCCGGGACAGGGGCGCCGGGGCCAACGTCCTGACTTTC
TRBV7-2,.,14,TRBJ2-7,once,CASSSSGPSYEQYF,TGTGCCAGCAGCTCCAGCGGGCCGTCCTACGAGCAGTACTTC
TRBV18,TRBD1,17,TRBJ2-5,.,CASSPLTLGQGQETQYF,TGTGCCAGCTCACCTCTAACTTTAGGACAGGGTCAAGAGACCCAGTACTTC
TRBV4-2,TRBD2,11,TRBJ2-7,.,CASSLAGGQYF,TGTGCCAGCAGCTTGGCGGGGGGCCAGTACTTC
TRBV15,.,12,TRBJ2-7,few,CAGQGSSYEQYF,TGTGCAGGCCAAGGCTCCTCCTACGAGCAGTACTTC
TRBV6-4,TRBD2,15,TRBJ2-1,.,CASSDSTSGRDEQFF,TGTGCCAGCAGTGACTCGACTAGCGGGAGGGATGAGCAGTTCTTC
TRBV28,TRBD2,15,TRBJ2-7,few,CASDLSSGSSYEQYF,TGTGCCAGTGACCTGTCTAGCGGAAGCTCCTACGAGCAGTACTTC
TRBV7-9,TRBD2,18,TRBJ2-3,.,CASSRPGLAGANTDTQYF,TGTGCCAGCAGCCGACCGGGACTAGCGGGGGCCAACACAGATACGCAGTATTTT
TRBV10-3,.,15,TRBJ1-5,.,CAISTTVGRNQPQHF,TGTGCCATCAGTACAACAGTGGGGCGCAATCAGCCCCAGCATTTT
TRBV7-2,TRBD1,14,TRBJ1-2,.,CASSPGQGRDGYTF,TGTGCCAGCAGCCCGGGACAGGGCAGAGATGGCTACACCTTC
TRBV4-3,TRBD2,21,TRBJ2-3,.,CASSQDRPAGTSGGVGDTQYF,TGCGCCAGCAGCCAAGACCGGCCCGCCGGGACTAGCGGGGGGGTTGGAGATACGCAGTATTTT
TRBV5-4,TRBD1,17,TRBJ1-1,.,CASSLGGTGAGNTEAFF,TGTGCCAGCAGCTTGGGAGGGACAGGGGCAGGGAACACTGAAGCTTTCTTT
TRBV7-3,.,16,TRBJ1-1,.,CASSSNRGGRLTEAFF,TGTGCCAGCAGCTCCAACCGGGGGGGCCGACTGACTGAAGCTTTCTTT
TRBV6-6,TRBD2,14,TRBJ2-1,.,CASSPDFSGGEQFF,TGTGCCAGCAGCCCGGATTTTAGCGGGGGTGAGCAGTTCTTC
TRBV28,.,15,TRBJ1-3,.,CASSRARGGGNTIYF,TGTGCCAGCAGCCGAGCTCGGGGGGGCGGAAACACCATATATTTT
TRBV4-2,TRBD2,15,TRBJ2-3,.,CASSYRLASTDTQYF,TGTGCCAGCAGCTACAGACTAGCGAGCACAGATACGCAGTATTTT
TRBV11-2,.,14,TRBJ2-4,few,CASSFDRLENIQYF,TGTGCCAGCAGCTTTGACAGGCTCGAAAACATTCAGTACTTC
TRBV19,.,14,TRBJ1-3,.,CASSGNPPINTIYF,TGTGCCAGTAGTGGCAATCCTCCGATAAACACCATATATTTT
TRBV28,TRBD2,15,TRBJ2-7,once,CASSGGLAGDYEQYF,TGTGCCAGCAGCGGGGGACTAGCGGGGGACTACGAGCAGTACTTC
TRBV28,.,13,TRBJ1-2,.,CASSLDRNYGYTF,TGTGCCAGCAGCCTTGACAGAAACTATGGCTACACCTTC
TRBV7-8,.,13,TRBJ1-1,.,CASSLNRGGEAFF,TGTGCCAGCAGCTTGAATCGTGGGGGGGAAGCTTTCTTT
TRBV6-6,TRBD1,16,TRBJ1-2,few,CASSYDRGRTNYGYTF,TGTGCCAGCAGTTACGACAGGGGTCGGACTAACTATGGCTACACCTTC
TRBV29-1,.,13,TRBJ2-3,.,CSVKGRSTDTQYF,TGCAGCGTGAAGGGCAGGTCTACAGATACGCAGTATTTT
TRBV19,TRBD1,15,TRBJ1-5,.,CASSLLTGYNQPQHF,TGTGCCAGTAGTCTGCTGACAGGGTACAATCAGCCCCAGCATTTT
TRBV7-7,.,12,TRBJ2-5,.,CASSSGRETQYF,TGTGCCAGCAGCTCGGGGCGGGAGACCCAGTACTTC
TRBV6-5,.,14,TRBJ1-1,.,CASNPPGGNTEAFF,TGTGCCAGCAACCCCCCCGGGGGGAACACTGAAGCTTTCTTT
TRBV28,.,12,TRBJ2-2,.,CASRQYSGELFF,TGTGCCAGCAGACAGTATTCCGGGGAGCTGTTTTTT
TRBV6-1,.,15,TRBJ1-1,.,CASIWGPVVNTEAFF,TGTGCCAGCATTTGGGGGCCGGTGGTGAACACTGAAGCTTTCTTT
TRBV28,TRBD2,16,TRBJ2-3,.,CASSPPLAGAWNTQYF,TGTGCCAGCAGTCCCCCACTAGCGGGGGCGTGGAATACGCAGTATTTT
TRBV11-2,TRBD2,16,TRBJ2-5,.,CASRGGAGGIQETQYF,TGTGCCAGCCGCGGGGGGGCGGGGGGAATTCAAGAGACCCAGTACTTC
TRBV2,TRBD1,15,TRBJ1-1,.,CASSSTGRVSTEAFF,TGTGCCAGCAGTTCGACAGGGAGGGTTAGCACTGAAGCTTTCTTT
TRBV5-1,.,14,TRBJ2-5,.,CASSLGRGQETQYF,TGCGCCAGCAGCTTGGGCAGGGGCCAAGAGACCCAGTACTTC
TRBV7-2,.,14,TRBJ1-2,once,CASSPGRTVYGYTF,TGTGCCAGCAGCCCCGGGAGGACAGTCTATGGCTACACCTTC
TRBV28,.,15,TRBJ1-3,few,CASTPGTPSGNTIYF,TGTGCCAGCACCCCGGGGACACCCTCTGGAAACACCATATATTTT
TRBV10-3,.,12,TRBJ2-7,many,CAISAVGHEQYF,TGTGCCATCAGTGCAGTAGGTCACGAGCAGTACTTC
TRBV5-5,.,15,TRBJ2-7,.,CASSRDRTPIYEQYF,TGTGCCAGCAGCAGAGACAGGACTCCGATCTACGAGCAGTACTTC
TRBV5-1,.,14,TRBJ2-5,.,CASSLVGLQETQYF,TGCGCCAGCAGCTTGGTCGGCTTACAAGAGACCCAGTACTTC
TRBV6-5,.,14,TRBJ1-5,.,CASSRTDSNQPQHF,TGTGCCAGCAGTCGGACAGATTCGAATCAGCCCCAGCATTTT
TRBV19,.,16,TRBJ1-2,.,CASSSKGRRDNYGYTF,TGTGCCAGTAGTAGTAAGGGACGGCGCGATAACTATGGCTACACCTTC
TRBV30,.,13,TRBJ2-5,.,CAWSRTYQETQYF,TGTGCCTGGAGTCGAACTTACCAAGAGACCCAGTACTTC
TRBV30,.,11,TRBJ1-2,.,CASARSYGYTF,TGTGCCTCCGCACGGTCCTATGGCTACACCTTC
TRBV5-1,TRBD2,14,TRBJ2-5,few,CASSPGTSAETQYF,TGCGCCAGCAGCCCGGGGACTAGCGCAGAGACCCAGTACTTC
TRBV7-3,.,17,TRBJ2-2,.,CASSLGGSSFIGGELFF,TGTGCCAGCAGCTTAGGAGGGTCTAGCTTCATTGGCGGGGAGCTGTTTTTT
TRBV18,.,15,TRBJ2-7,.,CASSSTGTPSYEQYF,TGTGCCAGCTCTTCTACCGGGACGCCGTCCTACGAGCAGTACTTC
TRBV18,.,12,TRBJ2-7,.,CASSPSSYEQYF,TGTGCCAGCTCACCTAGCTCCTACGAGCAGTACTTC
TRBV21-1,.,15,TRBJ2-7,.,CASSKASGTGDEQYF,TGTGCCAGCAGCAAAGCATCCGGGACAGGGGACGAGCAGTACTTC
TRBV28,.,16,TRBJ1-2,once,CASTSPVQGGGDGYTF,TGTGCCAGCACTTCCCCGGTCCAGGGAGGGGGAGATGGCTACACCTTC
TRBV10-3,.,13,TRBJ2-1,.,CAISAGLENEQFF,TGTGCCATCAGTGCGGGTCTGGAAAATGAGCAGTTCTTC
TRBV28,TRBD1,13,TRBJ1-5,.,CASNIRGNQPQHF,TGTGCCAGCAATATCAGGGGGAATCAGCCCCAGCATTTT
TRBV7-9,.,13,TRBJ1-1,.,CASSLTQNTEAFF,TGTGCCAGCAGCTTAACCCAGAACACTGAAGCTTTCTTT
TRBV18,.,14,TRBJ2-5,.,CASSPAEVQETQYF,TGTGCCAGCTCACCGGCCGAGGTTCAAGAGACCCAGTACTTC
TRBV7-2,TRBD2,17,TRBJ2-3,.,CASSHQPPGLVSDTQYF,TGTGCCAGCAGCCATCAACCGCCGGGACTAGTTTCAGATACGCAGTATTTT